A selection of T cell receptor beta chains follows, all from one sample in a study of blood T cell repertoires in COVID-19. Here immunoSEQ multiplex PCR was the method, and the copy in TCRdb shows in-frame clones only, minus some. The repertoire holds about 400,000 clones, 89% seen once, with about 1.8% in the top ten. Sample: PBMCs or T cells enriched from blood (not recorded which). These receptors originate from a woman under 40 who had recovered from COVID-19. The CDR3 runs from the conserved cysteine through the conserved F or W. Each record gives: J gene, D gene, V gene, CDR3 protein, CDR3 DNA. The D gene is left open where the match is weak.

J gene: TRBJ1-2
D gene: TRBD1
V gene: TRBV5-1
CDR3 protein: CASSLRPNRGQGYGYTF
CDR3 DNA: TGCGCCAGCAGCTTGAGGCCGAACAGGGGGCAAGGCTATGGCTACACCTTC

J gene: TRBJ1-2
D gene: -
V gene: TRBV25-1
CDR3 protein: CASSEFEGVRGYTF
CDR3 DNA: TGTGCCAGCAGTGAATTCGAAGGGGTTCGTGGCTACACCTTC

J gene: TRBJ2-7
D gene: TRBD2
V gene: TRBV24-1
CDR3 protein: CATRLSGLKRGSYEQYF
CDR3 DNA: TGTGCCACCAGGCTTAGCGGGCTCAAGCGGGGGAGCTACGAGCAGTACTTC

J gene: TRBJ1-5
D gene: -
V gene: TRBV6-1
CDR3 protein: CASSDIVRQPQHF
CDR3 DNA: TGTGCCAGCAGTGATATTGTCCGGCAGCCCCAGCATTTT

J gene: TRBJ1-5
D gene: -
V gene: TRBV12-3/TRBV12-4
CDR3 protein: CASSSTVNQPQHF
CDR3 DNA: TGTGCCAGCTCTTCGACAGTAAATCAGCCCCAGCATTTT

J gene: TRBJ2-1
D gene: TRBD1
V gene: TRBV7-2
CDR3 protein: CASSLVRGRRSYNEQFF
CDR3 DNA: TGTGCCAGCAGCTTAGTTAGGGGGCGTAGGTCCTACAATGAGCAGTTCTTC

J gene: TRBJ2-3
D gene: TRBD1
V gene: TRBV11-2
CDR3 protein: CASSLGTGYTDTQYF
CDR3 DNA: TGTGCCAGCAGCTTAGGGACAGGGTACACAGATACGCAGTATTTT

J gene: TRBJ2-7
D gene: -
V gene: TRBV5-5
CDR3 protein: CASSLQKWGPNYEQYF
CDR3 DNA: TGTGCCAGCAGCCTACAGAAGTGGGGGCCCAACTACGAGCAGTACTTC

J gene: TRBJ1-1
D gene: -
V gene: TRBV28
CDR3 protein: CASSSPGGAGNTEAFF
CDR3 DNA: TGTGCCAGCAGTTCCCCGGGGGGGGCAGGGAACACTGAAGCTTTCTTT

J gene: TRBJ1-5
D gene: -
V gene: TRBV19
CDR3 protein: CASSWRQGLNQPQHF
CDR3 DNA: TGTGCCAGTAGTTGGCGGCAGGGGTTAAACCAGCCCCAGCATTTT

J gene: TRBJ2-1
D gene: TRBD2
V gene: TRBV5-1
CDR3 protein: CASSLAGTSGSMDNEQFF
CDR3 DNA: TGCGCCAGCAGCTTGGCCGGGACTAGCGGGAGCATGGACAATGAGCAGTTCTTC

J gene: TRBJ2-2
D gene: TRBD1
V gene: TRBV29-1
CDR3 protein: CSVQDRGPGELFF
CDR3 DNA: TGCAGCGTTCAGGACAGGGGGCCCGGGGAGCTGTTTTTT

J gene: TRBJ1-5
D gene: TRBD1
V gene: TRBV18
CDR3 protein: CASSRDRVNQPQHF
CDR3 DNA: TGTGCCAGCTCACGGGACAGGGTAAACCAGCCCCAGCATTTT